The present TCR beta chain was sequenced within a study of blood T cell repertoires in COVID-19. Background on the study: Collection of acute and convalescent COVID-19 samples took place in the United States, Italy and Spain. The analysed material was cDNA or gDNA that came from T cells, B-cell-depleted T cells, or PBMCs.

Per the authors' pipeline: Amplification of reference gene primers provided the estimated nucleated cell counts. Data came from immunoSEQ multiplex PCR; TCRdb stores just in-frame clones and leaves some out. V, J and clone size were drawn from that table, and D and trimming were deduced from the DNA. This sample has some 150,000 clones, with approximately 81% found just once. The CDR3 loop spans 15 amino acids. The V and J ends lost 6 bases and 8 bases, in that order; junction bases with no gene match: 12. The germline V gene has CDR1 LGHNT and CDR2 FRNRAP. The origin of this receptor is a human donor in a cohort sampled during active COVID-19. Sequenced input: peripheral blood. The gene calls are TRBV12-5 and TRBJ2-1; 8 bases map to TRBD1. Here the CDR3 DNA reads TGTGCTAGTGGCCGGACAGGGATGATTATAGATGAGCAGTTCTTC. It encodes CASGRTGMIIDEQFF.